This T cell receptor (beta chain) stems from a study of T-cell reconstitution after alpha-beta-depleted transplantation in children. Study results and limitations: At around two months after transplant, the alpha-beta T cells were reportedly derived from several hundred expanded clones that came from non-depleted graft cells. T cells produced anew were the main source of T-cell counts and diversity one year after transplant.

Concerning this clonotype itself: Antigen unknown.

Researchers prepared the TCRbeta library using unique molecular identifiers, the study reports. MiXCR was run by TCRdb on the PCR reads, yielding one entry per CDR3 protein. There are 250,000 or so distinct CDR3 sequences in the sample; roughly a quarter occur only once, and about 5% lies in the top ten. The ends lost 6 bases at V and 2 bases at J; junction bases unmatched: 3. This CDR3 is 14 amino acids long. CDR1 and CDR2 (germline): MDHEN, SYDVKM. The genes are TRBV28 and TRBJ2-1, with 8 bases fitting TRBD2. The receptor was derived from a female patient aged 2-10 years who had a stem cell transplant for congenital amegakaryocytic thrombocytopenia, so the T cells may come from the graft donor. The sequences come from PBMCs, mostly from graft donor cells, collected 360 days after TCRalphabeta/CD19-depleted stem cell transplant. The CDR3 protein is CASRVAGTYNEQFF. For the CDR3, the DNA is TGTGCCAGCAGGGTAGCGGGAACCTACAATGAGCAGTTCTTC.